The 14 T cell receptor beta chains below all came from one sample that was sequenced in a study (dated by TCRdb to about 2016). Libraries were built with RT-PCR. Sequencing was carried out with an Illumina MiSeq. Starting from the raw public reads, TCRdb applied fastp trimming at Q25, assembled clones with MiXCR and retained in-frame beta chains. CDR3 protein sequences are deduplicated, and each keeps its most common genes and DNA. This sample lists hundreds of thousands of distinct CDR3 sequences; 13% to 15% were detected once. 3.6% of the sample rests with the top ten. The sample was memory CD4+ T cells from blood. The receptors here all came from a female donor in good health, serving as a healthy control.

The gene calls are TRBV14 and TRBJ2-1, with 10 bases that match TRBD1. The CDR3 sequence is 13 residues long. Germline loops: CDR1 SGHDN, CDR2 FVKESK. Germline trimming cut 6 bases from V and 8 bases from J; bases unmatched to any gene: 4. DNA of the CDR3: TGTGCCAGCAGTCACGGACAGGGGGATGAGCAGTTCTTC. This codes for CASSHGQGDEQFF.

The chain couples TRBV6-1 to TRBJ2-7; 10 bases map to TRBD2. After removal of 1 base from V and 6 bases from J, the junction contained 15 bases not matched to a gene. This CDR3 comprises 18 residues. Germline CDR1 and CDR2: MNHNS and SASEGT. The CDR3 is CASSEEFGLGSGRPEQYF. CDR3 coding DNA: TGTGCCAGCAGTGAAGAGTTTGGACTGGGTAGCGGGAGGCCCGAGCAGTACTTC.

This clonotype was found many times. The chain uses TRBV7-8 and TRBJ1-2, with no clear D. This CDR3 spans 16 amino acids. Trimming took off 5 bases at V and 3 bases at J, with 19 bases between the two ends. CDR1 is SGHVS and CDR2 is FQNEAQ in the germline V gene. This CDR3 is CASSPLQSTMDYGYTF. Here the CDR3 DNA reads TGTGCCAGCAGCCCCTTACAGTCTACTATGGACTATGGCTACACCTTC.

The chain combines TRBV6-1 with TRBJ1-3, with D unresolved. V shed 0 bases and J shed 3 bases, with 15 bases lying between them. This CDR3 contains 17 residues. Germline V gene lookup returns CDR1 MNHNS and CDR2 SASEGT. DNA of the CDR3: TGTGCCAGCAGTGAAGCGTTAGGAGGACTGGATGGAAACACCATATATTTT. Translating gives CASSEALGGLDGNTIYF.

The table lists this clonotype with many counts. This chain uses TRBV9 with TRBJ1-6, with 9 bases matching TRBD1. From germline, CDR1 is SGDLS and CDR2 YYNGEE. The CDR3 covers 14 residues. The ends lost 3 bases at V and 8 bases at J; junction bases unmatched: 3. CDR3 coding DNA: TGTGCCAGCAGCGATAGGGACAGGGATTCACCCCTCCACTTT. It encodes CASSDRDRDSPLHF.

The chain uses TRBV6-5 and TRBJ2-7; the match to TRBD2 covers 8 bases. The ends lost 0 bases at V and 4 bases at J; junction bases unmatched: 5. Germline assignment: CDR1 MNHEY and CDR2 SVGAGI. The CDR3 sequence is 15 residues long. CDR3 region: CASSYSSGSVYEQYF. The DNA for the CDR3 is TGTGCCAGCAGTTACTCGAGCGGGAGTGTTTACGAGCAGTACTTC.

In its sample, this clonotype was seen a few times. The chain links TRBV5-1 to TRBJ2-3; D unresolved. Germline CDR1 SGHRS, CDR2 YFSETQ. The CDR3 runs 13 residues. Trimming shortened V by 4 bases and J by 2 bases, and 8 bases separated the two germline ends. This CDR3 is CASSELATDTQYF. DNA of the CDR3: TGCGCCAGCAGCGAACTCGCCACAGATACGCAGTATTTT.

This chain uses TRBV5-1 with TRBJ2-7, with D tentatively TRBD1 or TRBD2 (6 bases each). There are 13 residues in the CDR3. V lost 4 bases to trimming and J lost 5 bases, with 13 bases between them. The germline V gene encodes CDR1 SGHRS and CDR2 YFSETQ. CDR3 amino acids: CASSADGGHEQYF. CDR3 sequence (DNA): TGCGCCAGCAGCGCGGACGGGGGCCACGAGCAGTACTTC.

This clonotype was recorded many times. The chain is built from TRBV5-1 and TRBJ2-1, with TRBD2 as a possible D gene (5 bases). The CDR3 loop spans 16 amino acids. Germline V gene sequence: CDR1 SGHRS, CDR2 YFSETQ. V was shortened by 0 bases and J by 2 bases, with 12 bases between the two germline ends. As DNA, the CDR3 is TGCGCCAGCAGCTTGGTCGGAGTAGCGACCTACAATGAGCAGTTCTTC. As protein: CASSLVGVATYNEQFF.

V usage is TRBV18 and J usage is TRBJ2-2; TRBD1 matches 8 bases. Per germline, CDR1 KGHSH and CDR2 LQKENI. The trim removed 3 bases at V and 2 bases at J, leaving 5 bases unmatched. This CDR3 region has 16 residues. The CDR3 sequence: CASSPMGQDNTGELFF. DNA of the CDR3: TGTGCCAGCTCACCTATGGGACAGGATAACACCGGGGAGCTGTTTTTT.

This clonotype was detected a few times. This chain connects TRBV20-1 to TRBJ2-4; D is possibly TRBD1 (5 bases). This CDR3 contains 19 residues. Trimming pared 5 bases from V and 0 bases from J, leaving 26 bases between. Per the germline V gene, CDR1 is DFQATT and CDR2 is SNEGSKA (reference sequence). Here the CDR3 reads CSASRPQRLGRIAKNIQYF. Written as DNA, the CDR3 is TGCAGTGCTTCGCGGCCCCAGAGGTTGGGGCGAATAGCCAAAAACATTCAGTACTTC.

This clonotype was seen a handful of times. The rearrangement links TRBV14 to TRBJ2-5; TRBD2 might be the D (5 bases). The ends were cut back, 1 base at V and 1 base at J, with 7 bases in the middle. The CDR3 is 14 residues long. Germline CDR1 reads SGHDN; CDR2 reads FVKESK. The CDR3 bases are TGTGCCAGCAGCCAAGGACTATTCCAAGAGACCCAGTACTTC. This gives the protein CASSQGLFQETQYF.

V usage is TRBV4-3 and J usage is TRBJ1-2, with D possibly matching TRBD1 (5 bases). Per the germline V gene, CDR1 is LGHNA and CDR2 is YSLEER. The V end lost 2 bases, the J end lost 8 bases, and 15 bases lay between the germline ends. This CDR3 has 14 amino acids. The CDR3 DNA sequence: TGCGCCAGCAGCCAATGGGACGCTGTTCGGGGCTACACCTTC. Translated, it gives CASSQWDAVRGYTF.

The chain joins TRBV12-3 or TRBV12-4 to TRBJ2-3; the match to TRBD2 covers 13 bases. The CDR3 length is 15 residues. After removal of 5 bases from V and 7 bases from J, the junction contained 6 bases not matched to a gene. This CDR3 is CASSTGLAGWNTQYF. The CDR3 DNA follows: TGTGCCAGCAGTACGGGACTAGCGGGATGGAATACGCAGTATTTT.